One T cell receptor beta chain is described in this entry. This sample was included in a study of blood T cell repertoires in COVID-19. Study details: T cells, B-cell-depleted T cells, or PBMCs provided the cDNA or gDNA that served as material.

Two negative PCRs, clearance, or symptom resolution were required of recovered Cohort 3 donors. With 5 bases clipped from V and 6 bases from J, the junction kept 18 bases outside the gene matches. The CDR3 length is 18 residues. Per the germline V gene, CDR1 is MNHEY and CDR2 is SMNVEV (reference sequence). Only in-frame clones appear in the TCRdb table, and some are missing; sequencing was by immunoSEQ multiplex PCR. The sample lists 150,000 or so clones; roughly 80% were seen once. This chain uses TRBV27 with TRBJ1-5; 8 nucleotides align to TRBD1. Sequenced sample: PBMCs or T cells enriched from blood (not recorded which). This clonotype was obtained from a man aged 45-65 years who had recovered from COVID-19. CDR3 sequence: CASSPLLGQGIFGQPQHF. Written as DNA, the CDR3 is TGTGCCAGCAGTCCCCTACTTGGACAGGGAATTTTCGGTCAGCCCCAGCATTTT.